The 18 T cell receptor beta chains below come from one sample, sequenced in a study of T-cell reconstitution after alpha-beta-depleted transplantation in children. No antigen has been identified for these receptors. General study results and limits: At the one-year point after transplant, T-cell counts and TCRbeta diversity were found to come mostly from T cells that had been newly produced.

Preparation of the TCRbeta library used unique molecular identifiers. MiXCR, run by TCRdb on the PCR reads, gives a single entry per CDR3 protein. The sample lists around 270,000 distinct CDR3 sequences; around 7.1% were seen once. The specimen comprised peripheral blood, sampled 360 days after TCRalphabeta/CD19-depleted stem cell transplant. These receptors originate from a female patient aged 2-10 years who had a stem cell transplant for Fanconi anemia, so the T cells may come from the graft donor.

Ten or more counts support this clonotype. The chain has TRBV12-3 or TRBV12-4 and TRBJ2-1; 8 bases match TRBD2. The CDR3 covers 13 residues. J gave up 12 bases and V 3 bases, and 7 bases lay outside the gene matches. The CDR3 sequence is CASSFYGSGVQFF. CDR3 sequence (DNA): TGTGCCAGCAGTTTCTATGGTAGCGGGGTGCAGTTCTTC.

There are many counts of this clonotype. This chain uses TRBV4-2 with TRBJ2-1; 11 bases map to TRBD2. The CDR3 is 17 residues long. Germline CDR1 LGHNA, CDR2 YNFKEQ. J lost 7 bases, V lost 0 bases, and 8 bases had no gene match. This chain's CDR3 is CASSQDIAGGPGNEQFF. The CDR3 DNA is TGTGCCAGCAGCCAAGACATAGCGGGGGGGCCGGGGAATGAGCAGTTCTTC.

The V and J genes are TRBV7-8 and TRBJ1-4; the match to TRBD1 covers 8 bases. The germline V gene encodes CDR1 SGHVS and CDR2 FQNEAQ. V shed 8 bases and J 5 bases; nucleotides not matched to a gene: 7. This CDR3 region has 14 residues. The CDR3, as DNA: TGTGCCAGCTCCGGACAGGGACCGAATGAAAAACTGTTTTTT. It is translated as CASSGQGPNEKLFF.

Many counts were recorded for this clonotype. This chain uses TRBV20-1 with TRBJ2-7, with 8 bases fitting TRBD2. The CDR3 covers 14 residues. The J segment lost 3 bases and the V segment lost 3 bases, leaving 7 bases of the junction unmatched. CDR1 is DFQATT and CDR2 is SNEGSKA in the germline V gene (reference sequence). CDR3 sequence: CSASASGRGYEQYF. For the CDR3, the DNA is TGCAGTGCTAGCGCTAGCGGGCGAGGCTACGAGCAGTACTTC.

The rearrangement links TRBV5-4 to TRBJ2-7; D is ambiguous. The CDR3 consists of 14 residues. Germline V lookup: CDR1 SGHNT, CDR2 YYREEE (reference sequence). V was shortened by 2 bases and J by 1 base, with 10 bases between the two germline ends. For the CDR3, the DNA is TGTGCCAGCAGCTTCGTGGGCAGGTCCTACGAGCAGTACTTC. Translating gives CASSFVGRSYEQYF.

This chain joins TRBV7-3 and TRBJ2-7, with no clear D. Germline V gene lookup returns CDR1 SGHTA and CDR2 FQGTGA. This CDR3 comprises 13 residues. Trimming shortened V by 3 bases and J by 5 bases, and 11 bases separated the two germline ends. DNA of the CDR3: TGTGCCAGCAGCTTGCAGGTAGCCCACGAGCAGTACTTC. Translated: CASSLQVAHEQYF.

This clonotype was detected many times. V usage is TRBV25-1 and J usage is TRBJ1-2, with D maybe TRBD1 (5 bases). This CDR3 is built from 11 residues. V was cut by 4 bases and J by 10 bases, with 10 bases left in between. Per germline, CDR1 MGHDK and CDR2 SYGVNS. The CDR3 spells CASSGGRLYTF. The CDR3 nucleotides read TGTGCCAGCAGTGGGGGGAGACTCTACACCTTC.

This clonotype has a count of ten or more. The chain carries TRBV12-3 or TRBV12-4 and TRBJ2-1; 9 nucleotides match TRBD2. This CDR3 has 16 residues. V lost 6 bases to trimming and J lost 1 base; unmatched junction nucleotides: 7. This CDR3 reads CASSSSGKVSYNEQFF. CDR3 nucleotides: TGTGCCAGCAGCTCTAGCGGGAAAGTGTCCTACAATGAGCAGTTCTTC.

In its sample, this clonotype was seen many times. The chain links TRBV7-9 to TRBJ2-1; TRBD1 agrees at 8 bases. The ends lost 8 bases at V and 8 bases at J; junction bases unmatched: 8. This CDR3 has 13 amino acids. Germline CDR1 and CDR2: SEHNR and FQNEAQ (reference sequence). In DNA, the CDR3 is TGTGCCAGCCGGACAGGGTTTTGGGATGAGCAGTTCTTC. Amino acids: CASRTGFWDEQFF.

V and J are TRBV4-3 and TRBJ1-2; D is perhaps TRBD1 (6 bases). The ends were cut back, 1 base at V and 7 bases at J, with 16 bases in the middle. CDR1 LGHNA and CDR2 YSLEER come from the germline V gene. This CDR3 comprises 15 residues. The CDR3 reads CASSQVGQGISGYTF. The CDR3 DNA reads as TGCGCCAGCAGCCAAGTGGGCCAGGGGATCTCTGGCTACACCTTC.

This clonotype was detected a few times. The chain links TRBV5-1 to TRBJ2-1, with TRBD2 matching 7 bases. The germline V gene has CDR1 SGHRS and CDR2 YFSETQ. Trimming removed 4 bases from V and 1 base from J; junction bases left unmatched: 8. The CDR3 is 16 amino acids. Here the CDR3 reads CASSPRLSGSYNEQFF. The DNA of the CDR3 is TGCGCCAGCAGCCCGAGACTTAGCGGGTCCTACAATGAGCAGTTCTTC.

This clonotype was observed many times. This chain uses TRBV27 with TRBJ2-2; unclear D gene. This CDR3 has 13 residues. CDR1 MNHEY and CDR2 SMNVEV come from the germline V gene (reference sequence). Between the trimmed V and J ends, which lost 6 bases and 7 bases, there was a span of 12 bases. CDR3 residues: CASSLPSIGELFF. DNA of the CDR3: TGTGCCAGCAGCCTTCCTTCCATCGGGGAGCTGTTTTTT.

This sequence joins TRBV6-5 and TRBJ1-2; 8 bases are a match to TRBD1. Per germline, CDR1 MNHEY and CDR2 SVGAGI. This CDR3 region has 16 residues. V lost 2 bases to trimming and J lost 2 bases; unmatched junction nucleotides: 7. This chain's CDR3 is CASSYAGTGVNYGYTF. CDR3 nucleotide sequence: TGTGCCAGCAGTTACGCCGGGACAGGCGTGAACTATGGCTACACCTTC.

This clonotype was picked up many times. The rearrangement joins TRBV9 to TRBJ2-7; 8 bases match TRBD2. V was clipped by 0 bases and J by 7 bases; unmatched bases: 9. This CDR3 is 15 amino acids long. Germline CDR1 is SGDLS and CDR2 is YYNGEE. The DNA for the CDR3 is TGTGCCAGCAGCGTAGCTCCGGGAGGGACGTGGGAGCAGTACTTC. Its translation: CASSVAPGGTWEQYF.

This clonotype has ten or more counts. This sequence joins TRBV9 and TRBJ1-5; 7 nucleotides align to TRBD1. The V and J ends lost 3 bases and 5 bases, in that order; junction bases with no gene match: 2. The CDR3 has 13 amino acids. CDR1 SGDLS and CDR2 YYNGEE come from the germline V gene. In DNA, the CDR3 is TGTGCCAGCAGCGGGACAGGATATCAGCCCCAGCATTTT. It yields the protein CASSGTGYQPQHF. The whole variable domain, filled in from reference TRBV9 and TRBJ1-5, reads DSGVTQTPKHLITATGQRVTLRCSPRSGDLSVYWYQQSLDQGLQFLIQYYNGEERAKGNILERFSAQQFPDLHSELNLSSLELGDSALYFCASSGTGYQPQHFGDGTRLSIL.

This clonotype was picked up many times. This chain joins TRBV12-3 or TRBV12-4 and TRBJ2-2, with a possible D match to TRBD2 (6 bases). Trimming removed 6 bases from V and 0 bases from J, with 17 bases in between. The length of the CDR3 is 17 residues. The chain's CDR3 is CASSREVAVSNTGELFF. The CDR3 nucleotides read TGTGCCAGCAGCCGAGAAGTAGCGGTCTCGAACACCGGGGAGCTGTTTTTT.

This clonotype was seen repeatedly, ten times or more. This chain connects TRBV6-4 to TRBJ2-3; the match to TRBD2 covers 9 bases. The ends lost 6 bases at V and 4 bases at J; junction bases unmatched: 5. This CDR3 has 14 amino acids. CDR1 and CDR2 (germline): MRHNA, SNTAGT. CDR3 nucleotides: TGTGCCAGCAGCCCTAGCGGGGAATCAGATACGCAGTATTTT. It yields the protein CASSPSGESDTQYF.

This clonotype has ten or more counts. This sequence joins TRBV12-3 or TRBV12-4 and TRBJ1-3; no definite D call. Trimming took 4 bases from V and 3 from J, leaving 7 bases between them. The CDR3 runs 13 residues. DNA for the CDR3: TGTGCCAGCAGTTCGAGTGGTGGAAACACCATATATTTT. Translating it yields CASSSSGGNTIYF.